Below, 16 T cell receptor beta chains from the same sample are listed, as sequenced in a study of cytomegalovirus exposure and HLA in healthy donors (TCRdb year 2017). The protocol used for the library was the immunoSEQ multiplex PCR assay. Entries here come from immuneACCESS through TCRdb and include only in-frame sequences with V and J called. Some clones fail to appear in such tables; in the studies checked, an unresolved V gene covers under half of the shortfall, and the cause of the remainder is unknown. The sample profile shows roughly 98,000 clones; about 83% of them were found once. The ten largest clones add up to under 4.5% of the sample. Sequencing input: PBMCs. The receptors here all came from a woman in her twenties or thirties in good health and CMV-seronegative.

The chain carries TRBV28 and TRBJ1-5; unclear D gene. This CDR3 has 15 residues. The V end lost 7 bases, the J end lost 0 bases, and 13 bases lay between the germline ends. Germline CDR1 reads MDHEN; CDR2 reads SYDVKM. DNA for the CDR3: TGTGCCAGCACCTTAGTGCGGAATAGCAATCAGCCCCAGCATTTT. Amino acid sequence: CASTLVRNSNQPQHF.

This clone was seen a few times. The chain uses TRBV7-9 and TRBJ1-2, with 9 bases fitting TRBD1. The germline V gene has CDR1 SEHNR and CDR2 FQNEAQ (reference sequence). The CDR3 loop spans 15 amino acids. J lost 4 bases, V lost 5 bases, and 8 bases had no gene match. CDR3 nucleotides: TGTGCCAGCAGCCTGAGCCAGGGACAGGGCTATGGCTACACCTTC. Translated: CASSLSQGQGYGYTF.

The genes are TRBV2 and TRBJ2-2, with 8 bases fitting TRBD2. Per germline, CDR1 SNHLY and CDR2 FYNNEI. The CDR3 runs to 15 residues. J gave up 5 bases and V 6 bases, and 8 bases lay outside the gene matches. The CDR3 loop reads CASSRGLEGTGELFF. The CDR3 region has the DNA TGTGCCAGCAGCCGGGGACTAGAGGGGACCGGGGAGCTGTTTTTT.

This clone was seen more than once but under ten times. This chain joins TRBV19 and TRBJ1-1, with D unclear. Trimming stripped 6 bases from V and 0 bases from J, with 8 bases between. CDR3 length: 13 amino acids. Germline V CDR1 and CDR2: LNHDA, SQIVND (reference sequence). The CDR3 bases are TGTGCCAGTAGGTTTTCGGTGAACACTGAAGCTTTCTTT. It specifies CASRFSVNTEAFF.

V usage is TRBV29-1 and J usage is TRBJ2-7, with 7 nucleotides matching TRBD1. The CDR3 runs 14 residues. Unmatched junction bases numbered 14, after V lost 6 bases and J lost 6 bases. Germline V gives CDR1 SQVTM, CDR2 ANQGSEA. The CDR3 loop is CSVDITGVGGEQYF. In nucleotides, the CDR3 is TGCAGCGTCGATATAACAGGGGTTGGGGGCGAGCAGTACTTC.

V and J are TRBV28 and TRBJ2-7; TRBD1 might be the D (6 bases). CDR3 length: 14 residues. Germline CDR1 MDHEN, CDR2 SYDVKM. V shed 2 bases and J shed 6 bases, with 14 bases lying between them. The CDR3 DNA is TGTGCCAGCAGTTTAGGCCAGATCAGGGGCGAGCAGTACTTC. Translation gives CASSLGQIRGEQYF.

The V gene is TRBV7-8, the J gene TRBJ2-7; 7 bases map to TRBD1. CDR3 size: 13 residues. V was clipped by 5 bases and J by 3 bases; unmatched bases: 4. Germline loops: CDR1 SGHVS, CDR2 FQNEAQ. Here the CDR3 DNA reads TGTGCCAGCAGCGTAGACAGGGACTACGAGCAGTACTTC. Translated: CASSVDRDYEQYF.

The rearrangement links TRBV28 to TRBJ1-5; TRBD1 agrees at 8 bases. Looked up from germline, CDR1 is MDHEN and CDR2 is SYDVKM. Losses at the gene ends were 4 bases for V and 1 base for J; bases not matched to a gene: 9. This CDR3 is 17 amino acids long. This CDR3 is CASSSLQGVGSNQPQHF. The DNA of the CDR3 is TGTGCCAGCAGTTCGCTACAGGGGGTGGGCAGCAATCAGCCCCAGCATTTT.

The chain uses TRBV27 and TRBJ1-5, with D possibly TRBD1 on 5 matching bases. V was shortened by 4 bases and J by 3 bases, with 10 bases between the two germline ends. The CDR3 length is 14 residues. Germline CDR1 MNHEY, CDR2 SMNVEV (reference sequence). The CDR3 spells CASSYGADNQPQHF. DNA for the CDR3: TGTGCCAGCAGTTATGGGGCAGACAATCAGCCCCAGCATTTT.

The rearrangement joins TRBV15 to TRBJ2-3; TRBD1 matches 9 bases. Unmatched junction bases numbered 4, after V lost 0 bases and J lost 3 bases. CDR3 size: 16 residues. Germline loops: CDR1 LNHNV, CDR2 YYDKDF (reference sequence). The DNA of the CDR3 is TGTGCCACCAGCAGAGACGGGACAGGGTTAACAGATACGCAGTATTTT. It yields the protein CATSRDGTGLTDTQYF.

V gene TRBV19 combines with J gene TRBJ2-1; possible D gene TRBD2, 6 bases. Trimming shortened V by 1 base and J by 6 bases, and 16 bases separated the two germline ends. Germline assignment: CDR1 LNHDA and CDR2 SQIVND (reference sequence). The CDR3 loop spans 16 amino acids. CDR3 in DNA: TGTGCCAGTAGTATAGCAAGACTAGTATCCCTCAATGAGCAGTTCTTC. Its translation is CASSIARLVSLNEQFF.

V is TRBV6-5 and J is TRBJ1-5, with 10 nucleotides matching TRBD1. With V trimmed by 4 bases and J by 7 bases, 7 bases remained unmatched. The CDR3 is 15 amino acids. CDR1 and CDR2 from the germline V gene are MNHEY and SVGAGI. CDR3 residues: CASSFAGTGDQPQHF. CDR3 coding DNA: TGTGCCAGCAGTTTTGCCGGGACAGGGGACCAGCCCCAGCATTTT.

This CDR3 is CASRAQRSGGASEQFF. The DNA of the CDR3 is TGTGCCAGCAGGGCCCAGCGAAGCGGGGGGGCCTCTGAGCAGTTCTTC. V and J are TRBV2 and TRBJ2-1, with 10 bases matching TRBD2. Losses at the gene ends were 6 bases for V and 9 bases for J; bases not matched to a gene: 14. This CDR3 is 16 amino acids long. Germline CDR1 SNHLY, CDR2 FYNNEI.

V and J are TRBV11-1 and TRBJ2-6; D is perhaps TRBD1 (6 bases). Germline CDR1 reads SGHAT; CDR2 reads FQDESV (reference sequence). There are 17 residues in the CDR3. Trimming took 1 base from V and 2 from J, leaving 12 bases between them. The CDR3 loop reads CASSLGQGTPGANVLTF. In DNA form, the CDR3 reads TGTGCCAGCAGCTTAGGTCAGGGGACCCCTGGGGCCAACGTCCTGACTTTC.

This chain connects TRBV2 to TRBJ2-1, with 11 bases identical to TRBD2. The CDR3 sequence is 13 residues long. From germline, CDR1 is SNHLY and CDR2 FYNNEI. V shed 8 bases, J shed 7 bases, and the junction held 4 bases outside the gene matches. CDR3 DNA sequence: TGTGCCAGCGTAGTAGCGGGGGGGAATGAGCAGTTCTTC. Amino acids: CASVVAGGNEQFF.

This chain uses TRBV4-2 with TRBJ2-3; the D gene is possibly TRBD1 (6 bases). Per the germline V gene, CDR1 is LGHNA and CDR2 is YNFKEQ. This CDR3 has 13 amino acids. Trimming removed 2 bases from V and 12 bases from J, with 15 bases in between. The CDR3 DNA sequence: TGTGCCAGCAGCCAAAGTGGGACACCTATTCAGTATTTT. This translates into CASSQSGTPIQYF.